The rows below give T cell receptor beta chains drawn from one sample of a study of T cells after posttransplantation cyclophosphamide. Repertoires were generated with immunoSEQ multiplex PCR, while TCRdb's copy carries only in-frame clones and drops some. The sample was found to contain about 37,000 clones, and every one recurs. Sample: PBMCs. These receptors came from a man aged 25-45 years in good health and a related stem cell transplant donor. Each CDR3 is given without its conserved first and last residue.

V gene: TRBV5-6
CDR3 protein: ASSQTGEIPEAF

V gene: TRBV11-2
CDR3 protein: ASSTGQGRGNTIY

V gene: TRBV6-1
CDR3 protein: ASSQGSGEKLF

V gene: TRBV27
CDR3 protein: ASSIDRGPGNTIY

V gene: TRBV14
CDR3 protein: ASSQGIVAF

V gene: TRBV6-6
CDR3 protein: ASSYDFYEQY

V gene: TRBV5-1
CDR3 protein: ASSLGHQNTGELF

V gene: TRBV11-2
CDR3 protein: ASSFSGGPQETQY

V gene: TRBV5-1
CDR3 protein: ASSPSTGLAGGGSYNEQF

V gene: TRBV10-3
CDR3 protein: AISESGPETQY

V gene: TRBV10-2
CDR3 protein: ASSESRNEKLF

V gene: TRBV9
CDR3 protein: ASSVGLYREGEAF

V gene: TRBV19
CDR3 protein: ASSDGTGYNEQF

V gene: TRBV28
CDR3 protein: ASRTGEWYQPQH

V gene: TRBV27
CDR3 protein: ASSLSGLGANVLT

V gene: TRBV4-1
CDR3 protein: ASSQAPGDDYGYT

V gene: TRBV2
CDR3 protein: ASSGPGTGNTEAF

V gene: TRBV11-2
CDR3 protein: ASSLEGGASEQY

V gene: TRBV6-6
CDR3 protein: ASIVSGGTEAF

V gene: TRBV2
CDR3 protein: ASSPFRDRVFYEQY

V gene: TRBV11-2
CDR3 protein: ASSSLQGRPSYEQY

V gene: TRBV10-3
CDR3 protein: AISGGGNEQF

V gene: TRBV18
CDR3 protein: ASSPKLAGTYNEQF

V gene: TRBV2
CDR3 protein: ASRKQGDGQPQH

V gene: TRBV7-9
CDR3 protein: ASSLAGANEQY

V gene: TRBV5-5
CDR3 protein: ASSLVPPQANTGELF

V gene: TRBV28
CDR3 protein: ASESTGRETQY

V gene: TRBV6-2/TRBV6-3
CDR3 protein: ASSYSSGGPYEQY

V gene: TRBV11-3
CDR3 protein: ASSLGTSGGTDTQY

V gene: TRBV28
CDR3 protein: ASSLAGLAGGREQY

V gene: TRBV12-5
CDR3 protein: ASGDRGNTGELF

V gene: TRBV10-3
CDR3 protein: ATNNRSATQY

V gene: TRBV29-1
CDR3 protein: SVEYRGSTEAF

V gene: TRBV12-3/TRBV12-4
CDR3 protein: ASSLDGAVRAEAF

V gene: TRBV9
CDR3 protein: ASSVVAGGLDTQY

V gene: TRBV6-4
CDR3 protein: ASSETGATSDTQY

V gene: TRBV6-5
CDR3 protein: ASSSLNQPQH

V gene: TRBV19
CDR3 protein: ASSIGADSYEQY

V gene: TRBV12-3/TRBV12-4
CDR3 protein: ASSPITGNNQPQH

V gene: TRBV6-2/TRBV6-3
CDR3 protein: ASSYKGLASFNTEAF

V gene: TRBV7-9
CDR3 protein: ASSLQRGLRSSYNEQF

V gene: TRBV6-4
CDR3 protein: ASSDSTGGDEQF

V gene: TRBV5-4
CDR3 protein: ASSLQGRSTEAF

V gene: TRBV19
CDR3 protein: ASSIGITPGAYEQY

V gene: TRBV11-2
CDR3 protein: ASSLKGTGTRPADTQY

V gene: TRBV7-8
CDR3 protein: ASSLAGATQETQY

V gene: TRBV12-3/TRBV12-4
CDR3 protein: ASRARVSGELF

V gene: TRBV5-1
CDR3 protein: ASSQGANMNEQF

V gene: TRBV28
CDR3 protein: ASSSGGRVDQPQH

V gene: TRBV11-3
CDR3 protein: ASSRDRGNEQF

V gene: TRBV5-4
CDR3 protein: ASSLEYRGPNTGELF

V gene: TRBV7-9
CDR3 protein: ASSFRGYSSPLH

V gene: TRBV27
CDR3 protein: ASSRASGGNTDTQY

V gene: TRBV6-6
CDR3 protein: ASSYSTGARKQY

V gene: TRBV6-2/TRBV6-3
CDR3 protein: ASSRDSRSGYT

V gene: TRBV5-6
CDR3 protein: ASSLAGDSWNTGELF

V gene: TRBV12-3/TRBV12-4
CDR3 protein: ASSSTYEAF